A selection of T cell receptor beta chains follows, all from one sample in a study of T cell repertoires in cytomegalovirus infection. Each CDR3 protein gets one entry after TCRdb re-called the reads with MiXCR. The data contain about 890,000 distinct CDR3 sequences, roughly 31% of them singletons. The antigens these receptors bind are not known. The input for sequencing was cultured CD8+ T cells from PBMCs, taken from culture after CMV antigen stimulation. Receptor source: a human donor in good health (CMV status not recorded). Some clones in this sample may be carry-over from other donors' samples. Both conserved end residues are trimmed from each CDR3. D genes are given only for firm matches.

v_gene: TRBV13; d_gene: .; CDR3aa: ASSPGPNYNSPLH
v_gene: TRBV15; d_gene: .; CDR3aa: ATSPDLFVSDGYT
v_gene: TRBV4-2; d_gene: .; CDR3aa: ASSQEWTPYEQY
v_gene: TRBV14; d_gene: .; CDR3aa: ASSQPGEGSYNEQF
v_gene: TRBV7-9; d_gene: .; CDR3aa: ASSPQGRGEQY
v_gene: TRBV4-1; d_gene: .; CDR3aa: ASSQVVGITEAF
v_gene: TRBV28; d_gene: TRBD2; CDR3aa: ASAELAGVNNEQF
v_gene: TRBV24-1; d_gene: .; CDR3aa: ATRHWGVGASSGNTIY
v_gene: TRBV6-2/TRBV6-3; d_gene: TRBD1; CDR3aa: ATDTPPSWTGGTGELF
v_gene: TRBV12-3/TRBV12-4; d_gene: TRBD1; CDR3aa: ASRWTGGPANEKLF
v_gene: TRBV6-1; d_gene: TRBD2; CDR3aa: ASSEAQRGAQETQY
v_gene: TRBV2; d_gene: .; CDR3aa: ASGLPARDTIY
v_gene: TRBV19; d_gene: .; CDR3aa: ASSIGLLAEAF
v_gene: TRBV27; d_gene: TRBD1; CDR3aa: ASSIRTGLSEAF
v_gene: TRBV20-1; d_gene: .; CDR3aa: SARDGRETSGYT
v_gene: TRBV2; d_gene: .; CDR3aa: ASSARQGITEAF
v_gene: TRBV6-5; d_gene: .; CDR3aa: ASSSNYGSLVVYEQY
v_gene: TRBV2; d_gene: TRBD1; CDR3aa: ASRPADRNEKLF
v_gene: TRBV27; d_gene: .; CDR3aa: ASSFGFGAKNIQY
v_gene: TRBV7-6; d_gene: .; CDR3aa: ASTQSGTTPDYLF
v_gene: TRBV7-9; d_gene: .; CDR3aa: ASSGRVAEAF
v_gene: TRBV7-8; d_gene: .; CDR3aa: ASSLVELGNIMNTEAF
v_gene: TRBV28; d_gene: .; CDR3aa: ASSLTQTNEQF
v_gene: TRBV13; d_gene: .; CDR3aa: ASGRRQRNTEAF
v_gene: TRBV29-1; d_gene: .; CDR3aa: SVVAGNTETF
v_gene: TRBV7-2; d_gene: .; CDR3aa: ASSFAGGEFDEQF
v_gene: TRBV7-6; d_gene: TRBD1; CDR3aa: ASSPQGAIYAEAF
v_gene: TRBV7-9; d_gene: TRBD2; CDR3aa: ASLSTTSGGGWDEQF
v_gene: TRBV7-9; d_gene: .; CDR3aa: ASSLTAPNEKLF
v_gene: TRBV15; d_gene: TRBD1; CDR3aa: ATSSRQIRRGPYGYT
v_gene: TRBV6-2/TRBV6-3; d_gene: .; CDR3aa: ASSEAPRGYNEQF
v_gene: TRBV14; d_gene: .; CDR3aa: ASSPTRKDIPGPYGYT
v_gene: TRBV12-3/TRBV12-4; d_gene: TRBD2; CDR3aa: ASSPLAGGLSDTQY
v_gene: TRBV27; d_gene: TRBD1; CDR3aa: ASSSTGVEYEQY
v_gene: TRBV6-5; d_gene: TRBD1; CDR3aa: ASSAQQGINQPQH
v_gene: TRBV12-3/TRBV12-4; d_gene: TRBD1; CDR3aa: ASSFTGGYGYT
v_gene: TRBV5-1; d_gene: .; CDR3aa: ASSWRVSLEGNQPQH
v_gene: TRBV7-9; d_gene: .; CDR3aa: ASSAQQGYGYT
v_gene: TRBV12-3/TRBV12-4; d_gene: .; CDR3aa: ASSFILDSTPGNTIY
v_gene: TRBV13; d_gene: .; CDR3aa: ASSPPGALAKNIQY
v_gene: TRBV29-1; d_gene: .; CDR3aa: SVDNRSSTDTQY
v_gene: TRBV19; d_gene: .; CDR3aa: ASSIDQSRAGELF
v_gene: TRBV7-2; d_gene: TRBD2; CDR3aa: ASSHPSGGSYEQY
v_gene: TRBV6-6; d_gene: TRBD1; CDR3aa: ASSYPDRVGQETQY
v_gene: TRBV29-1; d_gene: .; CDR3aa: SVLDNEQF